This TCR beta chain originates from a study of CD8 T cells in Susac syndrome. CDR3 length: 12 residues. The germline gives CDR1 SGHDN, CDR2 FVKESK. V was cut by 2 bases and J by 4 bases, with 6 bases left in between. TCR beta from blood CD8+ and CD4+ T cells was sequenced. The individuals used as controls were healthy donors who had been matched for both age and sex. About 0.5 to 1 ug RNA was reverse transcribed with random hexamers. The immunoSEQ assay covered 54 Vbeta and 13 Jbeta segments for CDR3. One entry per CDR3 protein results from TCRdb running MiXCR on the immunoSEQ multiplex PCR reads. Seen here are some 190,000 distinct CDR3 sequences, about 95% observed once, and the top ten hold approximately 0.1%.

The chain links TRBV14 to TRBJ2-7, with D uncertain. This sequence originates from a human donor in good health. Sequenced sample: CD4+ T cells from PBMCs. The CDR3 DNA follows: TGTGCCAGCAGCCAAAGATCATACGAGCAGTACTTC. It translates to CASSQRSYEQYF.